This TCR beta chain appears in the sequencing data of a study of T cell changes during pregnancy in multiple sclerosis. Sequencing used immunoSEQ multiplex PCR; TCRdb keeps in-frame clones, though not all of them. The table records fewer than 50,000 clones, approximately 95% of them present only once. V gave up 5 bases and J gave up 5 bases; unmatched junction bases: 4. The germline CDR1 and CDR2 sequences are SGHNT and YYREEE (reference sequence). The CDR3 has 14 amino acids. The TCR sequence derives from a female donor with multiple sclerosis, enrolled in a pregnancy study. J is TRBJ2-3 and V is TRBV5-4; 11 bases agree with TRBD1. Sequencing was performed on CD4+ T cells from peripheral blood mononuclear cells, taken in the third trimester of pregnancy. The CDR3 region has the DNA TGTGCCAGCAGGTCGGACAGGGGGCAAGATACGCAGTATTTT. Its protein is CASRSDRGQDTQYF.